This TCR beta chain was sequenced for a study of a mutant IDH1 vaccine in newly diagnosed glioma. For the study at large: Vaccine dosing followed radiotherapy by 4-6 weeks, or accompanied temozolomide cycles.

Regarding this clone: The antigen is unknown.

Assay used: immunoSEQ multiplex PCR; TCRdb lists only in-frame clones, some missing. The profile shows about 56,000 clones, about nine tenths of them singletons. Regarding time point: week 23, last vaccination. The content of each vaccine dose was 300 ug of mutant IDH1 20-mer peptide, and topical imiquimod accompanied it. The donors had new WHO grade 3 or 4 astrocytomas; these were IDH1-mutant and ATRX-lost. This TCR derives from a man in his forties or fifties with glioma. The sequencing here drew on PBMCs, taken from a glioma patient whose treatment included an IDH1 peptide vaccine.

CDR3 loop: CASSFQENTEAFF. The CDR3, as DNA: TGTGCCAGCAGCTTCCAGGAGAACACTGAAGCTTTCTTT. The chain employs TRBV11-3 and TRBJ1-1; D uncertain. The germline CDR1 and CDR2 sequences are SGHNT and YENEEA. The V gene lost 3 bases and the J gene lost 1 base, with 6 bases spanning the gap. The CDR3 is 13 amino acids.